Below are 22 T cell receptor beta chains sequenced from a single sample in a study of Graves' ophthalmopathy and Graves' hyperthyroidism. As the template, RNA transcripts were used to amplify TCR beta CDR3 regions. The workflow started with a first-round RT-PCR run with HTBI primers and then moved on to a second-round multiplex PCR. TCRdb itself ran the multiplex PCR reads through MiXCR, one entry per CDR3 protein. Of about 660,000 distinct CDR3 sequences listed, about 40% are singletons. Sequences were obtained from peripheral blood. The source of these receptors is an adult man with Graves' ophthalmopathy.

The chain is built from TRBV12-5 and TRBJ2-5; D not certain. Germline V gives CDR1 LGHNT, CDR2 FRNRAP. CDR3 size: 13 residues. V shed 3 bases and J shed 9 bases, with 14 bases lying between them. Written as DNA, the CDR3 is TGTGCTAGTGGTTTCAGTGGCAATCAGCCCCAGTACTTC. It is translated as CASGFSGNQPQYF.

This clonotype occurred many times. This chain connects TRBV12-3 or TRBV12-4 to TRBJ1-1, with 7 bases that match TRBD1. CDR3 length: 14 amino acids. The J segment lost 5 bases and the V segment lost 1 base, leaving 4 bases of the junction unmatched. The CDR3 DNA reads TGTGCCAGCAGTTTAGACAGGGGTCGGACTGAAGCTTTCTTT. It translates to CASSLDRGRTEAFF.

The chain combines TRBV19 with TRBJ1-5; a possible D gene is TRBD1 (5 bases). V shed 5 bases and J shed 10 bases, with 18 bases lying between them. The CDR3 loop spans 14 amino acids. Germline CDR1 reads LNHDA; CDR2 reads SQIVND (reference sequence). CDR3 bases: TGTGCCAGTAGTGTCCGGGACTGGGAGGGACCCCAGCATTTT. Translation gives CASSVRDWEGPQHF.

This rearrangement joins TRBV9 to TRBJ2-5; 7 bases match TRBD1. The DNA end favors TRBJ2-1, so the J call may be wrong. The germline V gene has CDR1 SGDLS and CDR2 YYNGEE. The CDR3 sequence is 14 residues long. The CDR3 here is CASSARDRGYEQFF. CDR3 in DNA: TGTGCCAGCAGCGCCCGGGACAGAGGTTATGAGCAGTTCTTC.

This clonotype was counted at least ten times. The J gene is TRBJ1-1, the V gene TRBV19; D ambiguous. Trimming cost V 7 bases and J 1 base, with 10 bases left between them. The CDR3 has 13 amino acids. The germline gives CDR1 LNHDA, CDR2 SQIVND (reference sequence). CDR3 bases: TGTGCCAGTAAAATACAACAGAACACTGAAGCTTTCTTT. Encoded protein: CASKIQQNTEAFF.

The chain couples TRBV29-1 to TRBJ1-2; D is ambiguous. This CDR3 has 12 amino acids. Germline lookup yields CDR1 SQVTM and CDR2 ANQGSEA. V lost 1 base and J 5 bases, leaving 8 bases between the germline ends. DNA for the CDR3: TGCAGCGTTGAAGGTGCGGGGTATGGCTACACCTTC. Translation: CSVEGAGYGYTF.

Details on this clonotype: A junction end diverges from the germline sequence, so it may reflect a read error. This sequence joins TRBV19 and TRBJ1-5, with 10 bases matching TRBD1. The CDR3 spans 14 residues. Germline V gene lookup returns CDR1 LNHDA and CDR2 SQIVND (reference sequence). CDR3 in amino acids: CASSSRQGAQTQHF. CDR3 DNA: TGTGCCAGTAGTTCTCGACAGGGGGCTCAGACCCAGCATTTT. The complete variable domain, with remaining parts taken from reference TRBV19 and TRBJ1-5, reads DGGITQSPKYLFRKEGQNVTLSCEQNLNHDAMYWYRQDPGQGLRLIYYSQIVNDFQKGDIAEGYSVSREKKESFPLTVTSAQKNPTAFYLCASSSRQGAQTQHFGDGTRLSIL.

This clonotype was recorded many times. The V and J genes are TRBV7-9 and TRBJ1-3; TRBD1 is a possible D gene (5 bases). Per the germline V gene, CDR1 is SEHNR and CDR2 is FQNEAQ (reference sequence). CDR3 length: 15 amino acids. V lost 5 bases, J lost 1 base, and 12 bases lay in between. CDR3 loop: CASSLPRTSGNTIYF. The CDR3 nucleotides read TGTGCCAGCAGCCTTCCCAGGACATCTGGAAACACCATATATTTT.

The rearrangement links TRBV10-3 to TRBJ2-7, with 8 bases aligning to TRBD1. The CDR3 has 19 amino acids. CDR1 and CDR2 (germline): ENHRY, SYGVKD. The ends lost 5 bases at V and 0 bases at J; junction bases unmatched: 18. The CDR3 here is CAISYALEFGQGASYEQYF. The CDR3 DNA reads TGTGCCATCAGTTACGCCCTTGAGTTTGGGCAGGGGGCCTCCTACGAGCAGTACTTC.

With regard to this clonotype: At one end, the junction sequence differs from germline, possibly due to a read error. The chain carries TRBV2 and TRBJ1-5, with D possibly TRBD1 on 6 matching bases. Germline V gene data show CDR1 as SNHLY and CDR2 as FYNNEI. The CDR3 length is 15 residues. CDR3 loop: CTSSEDLTGGQPQHF. CDR3 DNA: TGTACCAGCAGTGAGGATCTGACAGGCGGCCAGCCCCAGCATTTT.

The rearrangement joins TRBV29-1 to TRBJ1-6; possible D gene TRBD1, 5 bases. This CDR3 region has 12 residues. Trimming removed 4 bases from V and 10 bases from J, with 11 bases in between. Germline CDR1 and CDR2: SQVTM and ANQGSEA. CDR3: CSVGGGLSPLHF. The CDR3, as DNA: TGCAGCGTTGGGGGGGGATTATCACCCCTCCACTTT.

There are a few counts of this clonotype. The chain carries TRBV10-2 and TRBJ1-6; D gene ambiguous. The germline V and J ends were trimmed by 4 bases and 13 bases, with 8 bases remaining between them. The germline V gene has CDR1 WSHSY and CDR2 SAAADI. The CDR3 sequence is 11 residues long. The CDR3 sequence: CASSGGLPLHF. The CDR3 nucleotides are TGCGCCAGCAGTGGGGGATTGCCCCTCCACTTT.

This clonotype was recorded at least ten times. The chain couples TRBV6-5 to TRBJ2-7, with 10 bases identical to TRBD1. CDR3 length equals 15 residues. J gave up 6 bases and V 2 bases, and 7 bases lay outside the gene matches. Germline V CDR1 and CDR2: MNHEY, SVGAGI. CDR3 sequence (DNA): TGTGCCAGCAGTTACGTGTGGGACAGGGGTGGCGAGCAGTACTTC. Residues: CASSYVWDRGGEQYF.

This clonotype was recorded many times. This sequence joins TRBV5-1 and TRBJ2-7; weak D call: TRBD2 (6 bases). This CDR3 spans 12 amino acids. V was clipped by 7 bases and J by 4 bases, with 12 bases between them. Germline lookup yields CDR1 SGHRS and CDR2 YFSETQ. The CDR3: CASVGEAYEQYF. DNA for the CDR3: TGCGCCAGCGTTGGGGAGGCTTACGAGCAGTACTTC.

This clonotype has ten or more counts. In nucleotides, the CDR3 is TGTGCCAGCAGCTTCGGGACAGCAACTAATGAAAAACTGTTTTTT. This codes for CASSFGTATNEKLFF. The chain uses TRBV7-8 and TRBJ1-4; 7 bases map to TRBD1. Germline V gene sequence: CDR1 SGHVS, CDR2 FQNEAQ. The CDR3 covers 15 residues. Losses at the gene ends were 3 bases for V and 0 bases for J; bases not matched to a gene: 1.

This clonotype was detected only once. This sequence joins TRBV2 and TRBJ1-1, with 12 bases identical to TRBD2. The better agreement between TRBJ2-3 and the DNA end casts doubt on the J call. Germline CDR1 SNHLY, CDR2 FYNNEI. This CDR3 region has 16 residues. CDR3 in amino acids: CASSATSGSSTDTQYF. The CDR3 DNA follows: TGTGCCAGCAGTGCGACTAGCGGGAGTAGTACAGATACGCAGTATTTT.

This clonotype has a count of ten or more. The V gene is TRBV9, the J gene TRBJ2-7; D not certain. The CDR3 is 10 residues long. Deletions cut 5 bases from V and 3 bases from J, with 3 bases between. CDR1 is SGDLS, CDR2 YYNGEE, per germline. In DNA, the CDR3 is TGTGCCAGCAGGTACTACGAGCAGTACTTC. Its protein product is CASRYYEQYF.

In this sample, this clonotype turned up a few times. The gene calls are TRBV11-3 and TRBJ1-1, with 9 bases identical to TRBD1. V dropped 0 bases and J dropped 7; count of bases not matched to a gene: 12. The CDR3 is 17 amino acids. Germline V gene sequence: CDR1 SGHNT, CDR2 YENEEA. The CDR3 here is CASSLDPFKDRGVEAFF. CDR3 DNA: TGTGCCAGCAGCTTAGATCCTTTTAAGGACAGGGGTGTTGAAGCTTTCTTT.

The chain employs TRBV15 and TRBJ1-4; 10 nucleotides line up with TRBD1. The CDR3 runs to 16 residues. In germline, CDR1 is LNHNV, CDR2 YYDKDF (reference sequence). After removal of 8 bases from V and 4 bases from J, the junction contained 10 bases not matched to a gene. The CDR3 loop is CATVGTGELGNEKLFF. The CDR3 bases are TGTGCCACCGTGGGGACAGGGGAATTGGGTAATGAAAAACTGTTTTTT.

At least ten counts were recorded for this clonotype. The V gene is TRBV19, the J gene TRBJ1-4; tentative D call: TRBD1 (6 bases). Germline values: CDR1 LNHDA, CDR2 SQIVND (reference sequence). Trimming pared 7 bases from V and 7 bases from J, leaving 16 bases between. The CDR3 has 14 amino acids. The CDR3 loop reads CASTEGGGGEKLFF. CDR3 bases: TGTGCCAGTACTGAGGGCGGAGGGGGTGAAAAACTGTTTTTT.

CDR3 nucleotides: TGTGCCAGCAGCGCCGGACAGGGGGATAACGTCCTGACTTTC. It codes for CASSAGQGDNVLTF. The gene calls are TRBV7-9 and TRBJ2-6; 10 nucleotides align to TRBD1. Trimming took 5 bases from V and 10 from J; bases not matched to a gene: 5. Germline CDR1 reads SEHNR; CDR2 reads FQNEAQ (reference sequence). The CDR3 runs to 14 residues.

This clonotype was counted a few times. The CDR3 nucleotides are TGTGCCAGCAGCCCCCCCGGACTAGCGCACACCGGGGAGCTGTTTTTT. Translated, it gives CASSPPGLAHTGELFF. The chain has TRBV7-3 and TRBJ2-2; 9 bases agree with TRBD2. This CDR3 region has 16 residues. In germline, CDR1 is SGHTA, CDR2 FQGTGA. The junction had 7 bases not matched to a gene; V was cut back by 5 bases and J by 3 bases.